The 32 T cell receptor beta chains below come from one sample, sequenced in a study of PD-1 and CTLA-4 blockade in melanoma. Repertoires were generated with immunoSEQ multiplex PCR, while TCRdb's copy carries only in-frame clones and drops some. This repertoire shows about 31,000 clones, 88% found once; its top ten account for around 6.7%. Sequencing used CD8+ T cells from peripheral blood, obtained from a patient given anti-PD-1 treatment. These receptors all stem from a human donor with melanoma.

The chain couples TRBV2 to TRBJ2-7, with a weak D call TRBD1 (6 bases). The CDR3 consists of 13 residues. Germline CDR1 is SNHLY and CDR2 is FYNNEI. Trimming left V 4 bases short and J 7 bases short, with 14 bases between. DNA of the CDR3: TGTGCCAGCAGTGGACCAGGGGCGCGTGAGCAGTACTTC. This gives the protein CASSGPGAREQYF.

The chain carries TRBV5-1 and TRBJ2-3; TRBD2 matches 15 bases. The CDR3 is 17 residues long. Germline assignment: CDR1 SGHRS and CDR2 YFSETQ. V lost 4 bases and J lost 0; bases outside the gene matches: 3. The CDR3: CASSPGLAGGSTDTQYF. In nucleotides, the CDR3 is TGCGCCAGCAGCCCGGGACTAGCGGGGGGTAGCACAGATACGCAGTATTTT.

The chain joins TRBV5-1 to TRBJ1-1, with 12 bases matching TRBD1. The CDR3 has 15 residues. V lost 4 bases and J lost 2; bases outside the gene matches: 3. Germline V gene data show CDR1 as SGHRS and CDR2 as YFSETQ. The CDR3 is CASSKGTGGNTEAFF. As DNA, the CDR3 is TGCGCCAGCAGCAAAGGGACAGGGGGCAACACTGAAGCTTTCTTT. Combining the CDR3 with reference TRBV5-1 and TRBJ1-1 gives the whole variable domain KAGVTQTPRYLIKTRGQQVTLSCSPISGHRSVSWYQQTPGQGLQFLFEYFSETQRNKGNFPGRFSGRQFSNSRSEMNVSTLELGDSALYLCASSKGTGGNTEAFFGQGTRLTVV.

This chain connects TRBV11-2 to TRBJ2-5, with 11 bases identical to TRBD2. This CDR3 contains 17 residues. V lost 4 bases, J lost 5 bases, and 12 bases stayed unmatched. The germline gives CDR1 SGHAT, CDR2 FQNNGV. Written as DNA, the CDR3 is TGTGCCAGCAGCTCCGGTGGTAGCGGGGGGGCTGATGAGACCCAGTACTTC. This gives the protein CASSSGGSGGADETQYF.

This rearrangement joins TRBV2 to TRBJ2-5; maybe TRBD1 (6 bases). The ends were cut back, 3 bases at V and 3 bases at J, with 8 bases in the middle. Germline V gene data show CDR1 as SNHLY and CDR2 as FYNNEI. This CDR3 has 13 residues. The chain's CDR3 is CASSDSGEETQYF. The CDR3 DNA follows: TGTGCCAGCAGTGATTCAGGGGAAGAGACCCAGTACTTC.

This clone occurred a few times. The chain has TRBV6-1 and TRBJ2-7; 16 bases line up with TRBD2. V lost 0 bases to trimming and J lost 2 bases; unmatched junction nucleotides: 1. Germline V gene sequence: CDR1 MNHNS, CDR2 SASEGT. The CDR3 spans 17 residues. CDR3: CASSEAGLAGGPYEQYF. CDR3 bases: TGTGCCAGCAGTGAAGCGGGACTAGCGGGGGGGCCCTACGAGCAGTACTTC.

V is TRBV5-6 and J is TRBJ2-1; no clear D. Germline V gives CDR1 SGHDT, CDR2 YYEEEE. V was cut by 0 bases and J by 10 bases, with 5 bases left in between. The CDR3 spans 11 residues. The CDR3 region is CASSLGQEQFF. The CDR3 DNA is TGTGCCAGCAGCTTGGGGCAGGAGCAGTTCTTC.

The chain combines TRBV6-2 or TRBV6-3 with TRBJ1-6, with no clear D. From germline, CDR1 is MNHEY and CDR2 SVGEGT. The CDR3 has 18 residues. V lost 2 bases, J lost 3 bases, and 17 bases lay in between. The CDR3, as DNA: TGTGCCAGCAGTTACGCAGCCCTGGCGGGTTACTATAATTCACCCCTCCACTTT. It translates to CASSYAALAGYYNSPLHF.

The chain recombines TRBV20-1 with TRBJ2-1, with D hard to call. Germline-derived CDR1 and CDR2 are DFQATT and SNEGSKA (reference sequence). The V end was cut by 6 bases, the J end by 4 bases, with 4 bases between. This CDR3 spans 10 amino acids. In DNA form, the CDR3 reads TGCAGTGCCATGTACAATGAGCAGTTCTTC. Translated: CSAMYNEQFF.

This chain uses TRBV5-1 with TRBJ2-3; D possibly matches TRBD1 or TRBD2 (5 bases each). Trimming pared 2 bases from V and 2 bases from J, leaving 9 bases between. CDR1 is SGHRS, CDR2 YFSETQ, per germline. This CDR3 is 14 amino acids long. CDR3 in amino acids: CASSFRGDTDTQYF. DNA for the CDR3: TGCGCCAGCAGCTTTAGAGGGGACACAGATACGCAGTATTTT.

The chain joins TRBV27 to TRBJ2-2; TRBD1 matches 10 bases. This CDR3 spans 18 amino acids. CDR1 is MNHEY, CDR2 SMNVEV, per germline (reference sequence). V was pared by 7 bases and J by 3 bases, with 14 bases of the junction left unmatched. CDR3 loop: CASKLLETGQGDTGELFF. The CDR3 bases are TGTGCCAGCAAATTATTAGAGACCGGACAGGGGGACACCGGGGAGCTGTTTTTT.

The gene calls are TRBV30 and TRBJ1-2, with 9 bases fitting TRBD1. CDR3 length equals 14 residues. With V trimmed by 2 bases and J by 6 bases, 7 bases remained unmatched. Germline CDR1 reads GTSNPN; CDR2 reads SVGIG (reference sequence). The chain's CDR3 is CAWSIGTGFNGYTF. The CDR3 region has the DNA TGTGCCTGGAGTATAGGGACAGGGTTTAATGGCTACACCTTC.

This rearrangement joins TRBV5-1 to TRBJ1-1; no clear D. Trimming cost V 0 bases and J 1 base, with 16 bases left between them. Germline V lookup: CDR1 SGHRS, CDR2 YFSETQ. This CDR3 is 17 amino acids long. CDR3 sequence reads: CASSLDSYRPTNTEAFF. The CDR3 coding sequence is TGCGCCAGCAGCTTGGACAGCTACCGGCCAACGAACACTGAAGCTTTCTTT. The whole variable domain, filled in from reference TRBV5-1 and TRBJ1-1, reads KAGVTQTPRYLIKTRGQQVTLSCSPISGHRSVSWYQQTPGQGLQFLFEYFSETQRNKGNFPGRFSGRQFSNSRSEMNVSTLELGDSALYLCASSLDSYRPTNTEAFFGQGTRLTVV.

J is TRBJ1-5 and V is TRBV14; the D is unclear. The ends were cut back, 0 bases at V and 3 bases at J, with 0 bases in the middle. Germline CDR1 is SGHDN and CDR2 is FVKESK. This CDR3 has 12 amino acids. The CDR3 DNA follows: TGTGCCAGCAGCCAAGACAATCAGCCCCAGCATTTT. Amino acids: CASSQDNQPQHF.

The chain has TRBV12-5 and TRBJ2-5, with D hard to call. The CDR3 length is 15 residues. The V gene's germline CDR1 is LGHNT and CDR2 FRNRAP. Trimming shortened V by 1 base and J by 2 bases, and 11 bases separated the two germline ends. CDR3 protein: CASGLGGYSQETQYF. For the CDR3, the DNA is TGTGCTAGTGGTTTGGGAGGATACTCACAAGAGACCCAGTACTTC.

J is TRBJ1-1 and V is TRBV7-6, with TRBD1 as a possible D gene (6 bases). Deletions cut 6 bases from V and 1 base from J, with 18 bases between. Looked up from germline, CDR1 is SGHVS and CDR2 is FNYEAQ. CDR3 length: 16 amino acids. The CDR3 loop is CASSHRVGGWNTEAFF. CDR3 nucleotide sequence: TGTGCCAGCAGTCACAGGGTAGGTGGCTGGAACACTGAAGCTTTCTTT.

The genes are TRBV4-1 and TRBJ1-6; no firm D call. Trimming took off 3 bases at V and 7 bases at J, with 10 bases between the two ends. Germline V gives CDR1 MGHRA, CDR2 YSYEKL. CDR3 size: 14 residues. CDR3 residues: CASSHEMGNSPLHF. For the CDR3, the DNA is TGCGCCAGCAGCCACGAAATGGGGAATTCACCCCTCCACTTT.

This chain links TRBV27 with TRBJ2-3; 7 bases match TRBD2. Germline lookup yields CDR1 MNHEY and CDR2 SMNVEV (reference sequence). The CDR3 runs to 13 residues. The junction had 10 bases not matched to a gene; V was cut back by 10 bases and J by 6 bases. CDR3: CATRGGHMDTQYF. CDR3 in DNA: TGTGCCACTCGGGGAGGGCACATGGATACGCAGTATTTT.

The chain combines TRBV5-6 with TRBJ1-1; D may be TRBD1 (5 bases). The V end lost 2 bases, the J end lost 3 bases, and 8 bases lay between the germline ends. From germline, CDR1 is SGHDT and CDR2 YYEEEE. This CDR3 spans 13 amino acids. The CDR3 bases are TGTGCCAGCAGCTTCGGGGGGGACACTGAAGCTTTCTTT. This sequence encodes CASSFGGDTEAFF.

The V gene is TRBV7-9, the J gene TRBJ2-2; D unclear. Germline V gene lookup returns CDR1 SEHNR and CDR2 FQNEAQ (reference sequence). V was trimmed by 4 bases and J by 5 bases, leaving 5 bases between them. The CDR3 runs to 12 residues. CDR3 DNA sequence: TGTGCCAGCAGCTACATGACCGGGGAGCTGTTTTTT. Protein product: CASSYMTGELFF.

The CDR3 protein is CATSGRTSVNEQFF. CDR3 in DNA: TGTGCCACCAGCGGAAGGACTAGCGTCAATGAGCAGTTCTTC. The rearrangement links TRBV15 to TRBJ2-1; 9 nucleotides agree with TRBD2. The J segment lost 6 bases and the V segment lost 5 bases, leaving 5 bases of the junction unmatched. Germline CDR1 and CDR2: LNHNV and YYDKDF (reference sequence). This CDR3 comprises 14 residues.

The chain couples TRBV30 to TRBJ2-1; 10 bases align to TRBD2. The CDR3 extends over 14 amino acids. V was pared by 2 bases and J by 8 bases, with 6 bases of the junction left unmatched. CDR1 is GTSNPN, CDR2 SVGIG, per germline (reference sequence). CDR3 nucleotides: TGTGCCTGGAGTTTTAGCGGGGGGCAGTATGAGCAGTTCTTC. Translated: CAWSFSGGQYEQFF.

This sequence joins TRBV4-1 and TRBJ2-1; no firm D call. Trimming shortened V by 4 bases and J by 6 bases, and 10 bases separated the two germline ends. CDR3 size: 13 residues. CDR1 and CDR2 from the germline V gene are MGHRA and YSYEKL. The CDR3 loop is CASSLGEANEQFF. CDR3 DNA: TGCGCCAGCAGCCTAGGAGAGGCCAATGAGCAGTTCTTC.

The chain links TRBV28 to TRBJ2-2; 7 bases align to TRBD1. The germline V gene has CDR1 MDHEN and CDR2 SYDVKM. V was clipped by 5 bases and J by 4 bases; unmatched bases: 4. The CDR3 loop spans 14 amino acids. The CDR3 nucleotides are TGTGCCAGCAGTCCTCGACAGGGCACCGGGGAGCTGTTTTTT. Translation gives CASSPRQGTGELFF.

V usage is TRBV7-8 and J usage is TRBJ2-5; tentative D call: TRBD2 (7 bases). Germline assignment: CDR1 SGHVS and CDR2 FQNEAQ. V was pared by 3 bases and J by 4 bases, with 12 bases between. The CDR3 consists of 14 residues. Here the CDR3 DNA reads TGTGCCAGCAGCTTGGGGGGGGCGGGAGAGACCCAGTACTTC. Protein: CASSLGGAGETQYF.

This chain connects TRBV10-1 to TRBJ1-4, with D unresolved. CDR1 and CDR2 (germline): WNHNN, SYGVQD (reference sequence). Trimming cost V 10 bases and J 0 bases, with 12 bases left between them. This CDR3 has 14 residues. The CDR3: CATTRAATNEKLFF. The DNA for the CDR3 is TGCGCCACCACCCGGGCTGCAACTAATGAAAAACTGTTTTTT.

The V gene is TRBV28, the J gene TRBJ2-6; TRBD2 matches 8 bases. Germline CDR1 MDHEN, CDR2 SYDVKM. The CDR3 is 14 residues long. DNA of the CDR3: TGTGCTACGTGCGGGGGGTTAGGGGCCAACGTCCTGACTTTC. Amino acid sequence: CATCGGLGANVLTF. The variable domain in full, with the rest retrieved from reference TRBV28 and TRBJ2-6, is DVKVTQSSRYLVKRTGEKVFLECVQDMDHENMFWYRQDPGLGLRLIYFSYDVKMKEKGDIPEGYSVSREKKERFSLILESASTNQTSMYLCATCGGLGANVLTFGAGSRLTVL.

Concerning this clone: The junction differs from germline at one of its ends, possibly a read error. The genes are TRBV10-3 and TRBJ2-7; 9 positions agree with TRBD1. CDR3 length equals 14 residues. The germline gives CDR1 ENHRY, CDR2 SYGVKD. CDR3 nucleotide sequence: TGTGCCATCAGTGCTTTGGACAGGGGCTCAGAGCCGTACTTC. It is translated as CAISALDRGSEPYF.

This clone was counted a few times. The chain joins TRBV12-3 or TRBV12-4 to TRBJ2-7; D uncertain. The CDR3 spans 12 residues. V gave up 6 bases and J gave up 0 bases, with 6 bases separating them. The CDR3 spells CASSYSSYEQYF. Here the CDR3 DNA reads TGTGCCAGCAGCTATAGCTCCTACGAGCAGTACTTC.

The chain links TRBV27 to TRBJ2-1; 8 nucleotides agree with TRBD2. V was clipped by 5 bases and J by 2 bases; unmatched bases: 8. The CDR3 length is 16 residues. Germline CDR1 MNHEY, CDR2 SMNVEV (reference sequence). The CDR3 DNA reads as TGTGCCAGCAGTCTTTCGGGCGGGGGGCCCTACAATGAGCAGTTCTTC. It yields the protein CASSLSGGGPYNEQFF.

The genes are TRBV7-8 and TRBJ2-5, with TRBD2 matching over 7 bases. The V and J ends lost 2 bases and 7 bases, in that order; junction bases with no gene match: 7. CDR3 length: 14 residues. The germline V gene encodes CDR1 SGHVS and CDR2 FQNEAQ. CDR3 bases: TGTGCCAGCAGCTTAAACCAGGGCGGGGGGACCCAGTACTTC. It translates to CASSLNQGGGTQYF.

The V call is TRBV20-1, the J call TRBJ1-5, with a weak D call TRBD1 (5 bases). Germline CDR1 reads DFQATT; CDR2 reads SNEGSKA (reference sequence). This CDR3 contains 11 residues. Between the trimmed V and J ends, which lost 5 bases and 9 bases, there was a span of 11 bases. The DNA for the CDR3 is TGCAGTGCTGACCTCAGGGTGCCCCAGCATTTT. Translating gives CSADLRVPQHF.